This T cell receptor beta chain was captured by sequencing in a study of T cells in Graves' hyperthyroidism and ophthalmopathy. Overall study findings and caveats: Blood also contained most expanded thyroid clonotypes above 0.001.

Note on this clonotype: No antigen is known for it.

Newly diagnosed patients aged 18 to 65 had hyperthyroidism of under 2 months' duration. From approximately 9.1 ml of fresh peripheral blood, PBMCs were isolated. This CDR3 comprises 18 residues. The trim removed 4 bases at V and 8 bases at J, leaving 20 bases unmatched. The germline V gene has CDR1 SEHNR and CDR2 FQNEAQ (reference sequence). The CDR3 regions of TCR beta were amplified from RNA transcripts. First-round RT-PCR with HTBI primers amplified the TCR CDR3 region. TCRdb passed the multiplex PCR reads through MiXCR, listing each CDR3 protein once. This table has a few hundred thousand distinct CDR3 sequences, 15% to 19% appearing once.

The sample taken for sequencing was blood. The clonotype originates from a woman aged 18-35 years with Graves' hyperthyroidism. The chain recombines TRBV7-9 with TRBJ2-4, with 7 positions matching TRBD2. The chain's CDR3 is CASSSNGAGGSLLHIQYF. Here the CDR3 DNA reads TGTGCCAGCAGCTCTAATGGGGCTGGCGGGAGTCTGTTGCACATTCAGTACTTC.